Each of the 4 T cell receptor beta chains below was sequenced from the same sample in a study of blood T cell repertoires in COVID-19. Generated by immunoSEQ multiplex PCR, the TCRdb table keeps only in-frame clones and is missing some. The table shows 310,000 or so clones, with approximately 86% occurring only once. Source material: peripheral blood. These receptor sequences come from a woman between 50 and 59 years old who had recovered from COVID-19.

The CDR3 loop reads CASSTGLAPSSYEQYF. In nucleotides, the CDR3 is TGCGCCAGCAGCACGGGACTAGCGCCGAGCTCCTACGAGCAGTACTTC. The rearrangement uses TRBV5-1 and TRBJ2-7; TRBD2 agrees at 10 bases. The ends lost 4 bases at V and 0 bases at J; junction bases unmatched: 7. This CDR3 region has 16 residues. Germline-derived CDR1 and CDR2 are SGHRS and YFSETQ.

The gene calls are TRBV5-6 and TRBJ1-6; D is possibly TRBD1 (5 bases). CDR1 and CDR2 from the germline V gene are SGHDT and YYEEEE. The CDR3 length is 15 residues. Trimming left V 4 bases short and J 6 bases short, with 14 bases between. CDR3 region: CASSEFWQGNSPLHF. DNA for the CDR3: TGTGCCAGCAGCGAATTTTGGCAGGGTAATTCACCCCTCCACTTT.

This chain joins TRBV19 and TRBJ2-3; TRBD1 is a possible D gene (6 bases). With 7 bases removed from V and 2 bases from J, the gap between germline ends came to 13 bases. Germline V gives CDR1 LNHDA, CDR2 SQIVND (reference sequence). CDR3 size: 14 residues. The chain's CDR3 is CASKEDSHTDTQYF. The CDR3 DNA reads TGTGCCAGTAAGGAGGACAGTCACACAGATACGCAGTATTTT.

The chain recombines TRBV27 with TRBJ1-1; D perhaps matches TRBD1 (6 bases). The V end lost 5 bases, the J end lost 4 bases, and 17 bases lay between the germline ends. This CDR3 region has 15 residues. From germline, CDR1 is MNHEY and CDR2 SMNVEV (reference sequence). The CDR3 sequence is CASSIQGSGTTEAFF. CDR3 DNA: TGTGCCAGCAGTATACAGGGAAGTGGGACCACTGAAGCTTTCTTT.